This TCR beta chain was sequenced during a study of blood T cell repertoires in COVID-19. About the research overall: In each case, the material was cDNA or gDNA derived from T cells, B-cell-depleted T cells, or PBMCs.

The Seattle site enrolled patients during active infection and followed them longitudinally. Germline loops: CDR1 SGHVS, CDR2 FNYEAQ. The V and J ends lost 5 bases and 2 bases respectively, with 17 bases between them. The CDR3 covers 16 residues. Original data processing: Amplifying reference gene primers gave estimates of nucleated cell counts. Profiling relied on immunoSEQ multiplex PCR, and the TCRdb table lists in-frame clones only, not all of them. The DNA was the basis for D and trimming; V, J and clone size are from that table. This sample has about 200,000 clones, with 94% found just once. The chain has TRBV7-6 and TRBJ2-3; a possible D gene is TRBD2 (6 bases). Sample: peripheral blood. The clonotype was recovered from a man aged 25-40 years with COVID-19, enrolled during active disease. CDR3 loop: CASSGDGGDLTDTQYF. In nucleotides, the CDR3 is TGTGCCAGCAGCGGCGATGGAGGGGACCTCACAGATACGCAGTATTTT. The full variable domain, in which reference TRBV7-6 and TRBJ2-3 provide the parts outside the CDR3, is GAGVSQSPRYKVTKRGQDVALRCDPISGHVSLYWYRQALGQGPEFLTYFNYEAQQDKSGLPNDRFSAERPEGSISTLTIQRTEQRDSAMYRCASSGDGGDLTDTQYFGPGTRLTVL.